What follows are 32 T cell receptor beta chains derived from one specimen sequenced in a study of OX40 agonist ivuxolimab in advanced cancers. The table came from immunoSEQ multiplex PCR; TCRdb's copy has only in-frame clones and leaves some out. The sample has about 35,000 clones, roughly 92% seen once. The specimen was CD4+ or CD8+ T cells sorted from blood, collected in a trial of the OX40 agonist ivuxolimab. Receptors originate from an adult with an advanced solid tumor such as melanoma, head and neck, liver or kidney cancer.

The V gene is TRBV27, the J gene TRBJ2-2, with unresolved D. The CDR3 totals 12 residues. From germline, CDR1 is MNHEY and CDR2 SMNVEV (reference sequence). With 0 bases removed from V and 8 bases from J, the gap between germline ends came to 4 bases. For the CDR3, the DNA is TGTGCCAGCAGTTTATCGGCTGGGGAGCTGTTTTTT. Amino acids: CASSLSAGELFF.

The chain has TRBV15 and TRBJ2-1; tentatively, D is TRBD2 (7 bases). CDR1 is LNHNV and CDR2 is YYDKDF in the germline V gene (reference sequence). The CDR3 covers 15 residues. V was pared by 8 bases and J by 2 bases, with 16 bases between. In DNA, the CDR3 is TGTGCCACCGGGGAGGGGACACAGCCCTACAATGAGCAGTTCTTC. Its protein is CATGEGTQPYNEQFF.

The rearrangement joins TRBV6-5 to TRBJ2-3; weak D call: TRBD2 (7 bases). The V and J ends lost 4 bases and 4 bases respectively, with 18 bases between them. The CDR3 consists of 16 residues. The germline V gene has CDR1 MNHEY and CDR2 SVGAGI. The CDR3 loop is CASSSSGAGVADTQYF. CDR3 sequence (DNA): TGTGCCAGCAGTTCCTCGGGGGCGGGAGTGGCAGATACGCAGTATTTT.

This chain uses TRBV11-1 with TRBJ2-2; the match to TRBD2 covers 10 bases. Germline V CDR1 and CDR2: SGHAT, FQDESV (reference sequence). Germline trimming cut 7 bases from V and 3 bases from J; bases unmatched to any gene: 11. The CDR3 runs to 17 residues. The CDR3 DNA reads TGTGCCAGCACCCAAACACCTAGCGGGAGATACACCGGGGAGCTGTTTTTT. The encoded protein is CASTQTPSGRYTGELFF.

The genes are TRBV28 and TRBJ2-4, with D tentatively TRBD2 (5 bases). The V end was cut by 10 bases, the J end by 4 bases, with 29 bases between. Per germline, CDR1 MDHEN and CDR2 SYDVKM. There are 18 residues in the CDR3. The CDR3 protein is CATHGGLVFPTGKNIQYF. The CDR3 DNA reads TGTGCCACCCACGGTGGGCTTGTCTTTCCAACGGGGAAAAACATTCAGTACTTC.

The rearrangement joins TRBV29-1 to TRBJ2-7, with TRBD1 identical over 9 bases. V trimming: 6 bases; J trimming: 4 bases; junction bases outside the gene matches: 7. CDR3 size: 13 residues. The germline gives CDR1 SQVTM, CDR2 ANQGSEA. The CDR3 is CSVGGQGDYEQYF. CDR3 in DNA: TGCAGCGTAGGGGGACAGGGAGATTACGAGCAGTACTTC.

On this clone: The sample has other DNA sequences that encode this CDR3 too. The rearrangement links TRBV27 to TRBJ2-7; the D is unclear. Germline lookup yields CDR1 MNHEY and CDR2 SMNVEV (reference sequence). V was cut by 3 bases and J by 0 bases, with 6 bases left in between. The CDR3 has 13 residues. CDR3 amino acids: CASSFSSSYEQYF. Here the CDR3 DNA reads TGTGCCAGCAGTTTTTCGAGCTCCTACGAGCAGTACTTC.

This chain connects TRBV10-3 to TRBJ2-5, with D hard to call. CDR1 ENHRY and CDR2 SYGVKD come from the germline V gene. V was clipped by 3 bases and J by 5 bases, with 10 bases between them. The CDR3 totals 13 residues. DNA for the CDR3: TGTGCCATCAGTGAACGGACGAAGGAGACCCAGTACTTC. This encodes CAISERTKETQYF.

CDR3 amino acids: CASSSGLAAIYNEQFF. The CDR3 nucleotides read TGTGCCAGCAGTTCGGGACTAGCGGCTATCTACAATGAGCAGTTCTTC. This chain connects TRBV27 to TRBJ2-1; 11 nucleotides agree with TRBD2. CDR3 length: 16 residues. Germline trimming cut 4 bases from V and 3 bases from J; bases unmatched to any gene: 5. Germline CDR1 is MNHEY and CDR2 is SMNVEV (reference sequence).

The chain couples TRBV4-1 to TRBJ1-2, with D hard to call. Germline V gene sequence: CDR1 MGHRA, CDR2 YSYEKL. The ends were cut back, 1 base at V and 4 bases at J, with 7 bases in the middle. The CDR3 has 13 amino acids. This chain's CDR3 is CASSQGLGYGYTF. The CDR3 bases are TGCGCCAGCAGCCAAGGATTGGGCTATGGCTACACCTTC.

The chain carries TRBV27 and TRBJ2-5; D ambiguous. The V end lost 5 bases, the J end lost 5 bases, and 24 bases lay between the germline ends. CDR1 and CDR2 (germline): MNHEY, SMNVEV (reference sequence). The CDR3 has 17 residues. The CDR3 spells CASSEVAWIIVDETQYF. As DNA, the CDR3 is TGTGCCAGCAGTGAGGTGGCTTGGATCATCGTCGACGAGACCCAGTACTTC.

The J gene is TRBJ2-1, the V gene TRBV4-3, with D tentatively TRBD1 (6 bases). There are 17 residues in the CDR3. Germline assignment: CDR1 LGHNA and CDR2 YSLEER. V shed 0 bases and J shed 0 bases, with 12 bases lying between them. For the CDR3, the DNA is TGCGCCAGCAGCCAAGATCGAGGGACACTCTCCTACAATGAGCAGTTCTTC. Its translation is CASSQDRGTLSYNEQFF.

V is TRBV5-4 and J is TRBJ1-1; 7 positions match TRBD1. Germline CDR1 SGHNT, CDR2 YYREEE (reference sequence). CDR3 length equals 13 residues. V shed 9 bases and J 5 bases; nucleotides not matched to a gene: 10. In DNA form, the CDR3 reads TGTGCCACCTCGAGGGGGCGCGGGACTGAAGCTTTCTTT. As protein: CATSRGRGTEAFF.

This chain connects TRBV6-5 to TRBJ1-5, with D unresolved. The CDR3 is 12 residues long. The ends were cut back, 6 bases at V and 4 bases at J, with 7 bases in the middle. Germline V gene lookup returns CDR1 MNHEY and CDR2 SVGAGI. CDR3 sequence: CASRVINQPQHF. The CDR3 bases are TGTGCCAGCAGGGTCATTAATCAGCCCCAGCATTTT.

This clone was recorded once. The V call is TRBV4-1, the J call TRBJ2-3, with 10 bases lining up with TRBD2. CDR3 length equals 16 residues. The germline V gene has CDR1 MGHRA and CDR2 YSYEKL. J gave up 2 bases and V 0 bases, and 2 bases lay outside the gene matches. As DNA, the CDR3 is TGCGCCAGCAGCCAAGAACTAGCGGGGTTCACAGATACGCAGTATTTT. It translates to CASSQELAGFTDTQYF.

The CDR3 DNA reads TGTGCCAGCAGTTGGGGATATAACACCGGGGAGCTGTTTTTT. Protein sequence: CASSWGYNTGELFF. V gene TRBV27 combines with J gene TRBJ2-2, with no clear D. The CDR3 consists of 14 residues. Trimming removed 4 bases from V and 2 bases from J, with 8 bases in between. CDR1 is MNHEY and CDR2 is SMNVEV in the germline V gene (reference sequence).

The chain combines TRBV27 with TRBJ2-5, with 7 bases lining up with TRBD1. The length of the CDR3 is 15 residues. The germline gives CDR1 MNHEY, CDR2 SMNVEV (reference sequence). V gave up 6 bases and J gave up 5 bases; unmatched junction bases: 12. CDR3 residues: CASSPLTGSMETQYF. In DNA, the CDR3 is TGTGCCAGCAGCCCCCTGACAGGGTCTATGGAGACCCAGTACTTC.

Here the CDR3 reads CASTLGPGLQETQYF. CDR3 DNA sequence: TGTGCCAGCACTTTGGGTCCGGGGCTCCAAGAGACCCAGTACTTC. The V call is TRBV28, the J call TRBJ2-5; D tentatively reads TRBD1 or TRBD2 (5 bases each). Germline values: CDR1 MDHEN, CDR2 SYDVKM. This CDR3 spans 15 amino acids. Trimming pared 7 bases from V and 1 base from J, leaving 16 bases between.

This clone was recorded only once. CDR3 amino acids: CASSYSSREQYF. CDR3 nucleotide sequence: TGTGCCAGCAGTTACTCCAGCCGCGAGCAGTACTTC. The chain has TRBV6-5 and TRBJ2-7; D not resolved. V lost 0 bases to trimming and J lost 6 bases, with 6 bases between them. Germline CDR1 is MNHEY and CDR2 is SVGAGI. The CDR3 runs to 12 residues.

The genes are TRBV28 and TRBJ2-1; TRBD2 aligns across 14 bases. The CDR3 is made up of 15 amino acids. J gave up 8 bases and V 6 bases, and 6 bases lay outside the gene matches. The germline V gene encodes CDR1 MDHEN and CDR2 SYDVKM. The CDR3 is CASSYGTSGSYEQFF. CDR3 bases: TGTGCCAGCAGCTATGGGACTAGCGGGAGCTATGAGCAGTTCTTC.

The J gene is TRBJ2-7, the V gene TRBV27; no reliable D call. The CDR3 extends over 13 amino acids. V lost 7 bases and J lost 0, with 10 bases in between. Germline loops: CDR1 MNHEY, CDR2 SMNVEV (reference sequence). CDR3 DNA sequence: TGTGCCAGCACCGCCTTGAGCTCCTACGAGCAGTACTTC. It yields the protein CASTALSSYEQYF.

Of note for this clone: One end of the junction varies from germline; a read error may be responsible. The rearrangement uses TRBV4-1 and TRBJ2-4; no reliable D call. The CDR3 spans 12 residues. The germline V gene encodes CDR1 MGHRA and CDR2 YSYEKL. The CDR3 spells CASSQDTRNRHF. CDR3 DNA: TGCGCCAGCAGCCAAGATACTCGGAACCGCCACTTC.

The chain joins TRBV15 to TRBJ2-2; possibly TRBD2 for D (6 bases). Looked up from germline, CDR1 is LNHNV and CDR2 is YYDKDF (reference sequence). V gave up 0 bases and J gave up 5 bases, with 16 bases separating them. This CDR3 contains 17 residues. As DNA, the CDR3 is TGTGCCACCAGCAGAGATAGTTACGGGAGCAGGACCGGGGAGCTGTTTTTT. Protein product: CATSRDSYGSRTGELFF.

The chain is built from TRBV28 and TRBJ2-7; D possibly corresponds to TRBD2 (5 bases). Germline V gives CDR1 MDHEN, CDR2 SYDVKM. The CDR3 consists of 14 residues. V shed 7 bases and J shed 0 bases, with 13 bases lying between them. The CDR3 is CASTISGSSYEQYF. CDR3 bases: TGTGCCAGCACTATCAGCGGAAGCTCCTACGAGCAGTACTTC.

This clone was seen just once. The J gene is TRBJ1-5, the V gene TRBV6-1; no reliable D call. The V end was cut by 1 base, the J end by 1 base, with 11 bases between. The CDR3 totals 16 residues. Germline CDR1 reads MNHNS; CDR2 reads SASEGT. CDR3 DNA: TGTGCCAGCAGTGAAGGGAGGGTAATAAGCAATCAGCCCCAGCATTTT. Translation gives CASSEGRVISNQPQHF.

The V call is TRBV29-1, the J call TRBJ2-2; 8 bases are a match to TRBD1. The V and J ends lost 5 bases and 8 bases, in that order; junction bases with no gene match: 4. The CDR3 length is 12 residues. Per the germline V gene, CDR1 is SQVTM and CDR2 is ANQGSEA. CDR3 DNA sequence: TGCAGCGTTCCAGGGGGCGGGGGGGAGCTGTTTTTT. Protein sequence: CSVPGGGGELFF.

The CDR3 DNA reads as TGTGCCAGCAGCGTAGACGAGGGCCACTACGAGCAGTACTTC. Its protein is CASSVDEGHYEQYF. The chain joins TRBV9 to TRBJ2-7; D is perhaps TRBD2 (5 bases). CDR1 and CDR2 from the germline V gene are SGDLS and YYNGEE. This CDR3 spans 14 amino acids. V lost 0 bases and J 3 bases, leaving 10 bases between the germline ends.

This clone was picked up a small number of times. The V and J genes are TRBV20-1 and TRBJ2-5; D gene uncertain. The CDR3 runs to 9 residues. With 6 bases removed from V and 5 bases from J, the gap between germline ends came to 4 bases. The germline gives CDR1 DFQATT, CDR2 SNEGSKA (reference sequence). The CDR3 nucleotides read TGCAGTGCACCCGAGACCCAGTACTTC. Translation gives CSAPETQYF.

The CDR3 here is CASSPRTGGKREQYF. The CDR3 DNA is TGTGCCAGCAGCCCCCGGACAGGGGGAAAAAGGGAGCAGTACTTC. The chain carries TRBV7-2 and TRBJ2-7, with TRBD1 identical over 10 bases. The CDR3 spans 15 residues. Germline CDR1 is SGHTA and CDR2 is FQGNSA. J gave up 7 bases and V 5 bases, and 11 bases lay outside the gene matches.

This clone was recorded only once. CDR3 residues: CASSEFGTGDYTQYF. CDR3 bases: TGTGCCAGCAGTGAATTCGGGACAGGGGACTATACGCAGTATTTT. The chain uses TRBV25-1 and TRBJ2-3, with 10 nucleotides matching TRBD1. Germline V lookup: CDR1 MGHDK, CDR2 SYGVNS. Trimming at V came to 1 base and at J to 7 bases, leaving 5 bases not matched to a gene. This CDR3 has 15 residues.

The rearrangement uses TRBV19 and TRBJ2-5; D is unresolved. Trimming cost V 6 bases and J 3 bases, with 2 bases left between them. Germline values: CDR1 LNHDA, CDR2 SQIVND (reference sequence). The CDR3 has 10 residues. The CDR3 coding sequence is TGTGCCAGTAGGGAAGAGACCCAGTACTTC. It is translated as CASREETQYF.

The DNA for the CDR3 is TGTGCCAGCAGTTTATCATCAGGGGGGAATTTGGGTGAGCAGTACTTC. Amino acid sequence: CASSLSSGGNLGEQYF. This chain uses TRBV27 with TRBJ2-7, with TRBD1 as a possible D gene (7 bases). The CDR3 extends over 16 amino acids. Germline values: CDR1 MNHEY, CDR2 SMNVEV (reference sequence). With 0 bases removed from V and 7 bases from J, the gap between germline ends came to 19 bases.